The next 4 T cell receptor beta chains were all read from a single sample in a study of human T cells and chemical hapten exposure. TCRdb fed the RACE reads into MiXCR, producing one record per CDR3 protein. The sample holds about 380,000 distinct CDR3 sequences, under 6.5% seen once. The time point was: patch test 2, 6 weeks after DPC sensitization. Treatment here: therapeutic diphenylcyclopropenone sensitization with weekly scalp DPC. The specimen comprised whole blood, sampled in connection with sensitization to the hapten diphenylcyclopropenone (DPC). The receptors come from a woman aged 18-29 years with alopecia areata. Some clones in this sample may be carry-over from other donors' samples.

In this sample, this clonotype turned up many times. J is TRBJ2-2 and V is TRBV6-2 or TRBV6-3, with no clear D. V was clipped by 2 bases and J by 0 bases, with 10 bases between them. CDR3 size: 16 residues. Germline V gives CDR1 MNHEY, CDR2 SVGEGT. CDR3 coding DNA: TGTGCCAGCAGTTACCGGGTAGGGCCGAACACCGGGGAGCTGTTTTTT. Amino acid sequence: CASSYRVGPNTGELFF.

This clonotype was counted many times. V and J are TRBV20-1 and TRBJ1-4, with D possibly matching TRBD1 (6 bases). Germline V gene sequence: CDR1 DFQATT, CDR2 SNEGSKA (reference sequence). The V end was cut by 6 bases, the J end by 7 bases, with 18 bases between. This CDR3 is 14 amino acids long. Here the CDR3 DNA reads TGCAGTGCAATTGGACAGAAAGGGCGTGAAAAACTGTTTTTT. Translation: CSAIGQKGREKLFF.

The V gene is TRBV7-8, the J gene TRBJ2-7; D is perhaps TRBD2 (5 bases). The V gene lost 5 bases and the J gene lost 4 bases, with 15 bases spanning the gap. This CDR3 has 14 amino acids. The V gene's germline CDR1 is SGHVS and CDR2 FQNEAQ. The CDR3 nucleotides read TGTGCCAGCAGCACGGACTTGGGGATGTACGAGCAGTACTTC. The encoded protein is CASSTDLGMYEQYF.

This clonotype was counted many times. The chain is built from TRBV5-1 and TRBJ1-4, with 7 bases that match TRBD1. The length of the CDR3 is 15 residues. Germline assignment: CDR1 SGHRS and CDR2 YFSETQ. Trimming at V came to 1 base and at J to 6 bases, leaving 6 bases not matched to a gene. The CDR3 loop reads CASSLNRGRDEKLFF. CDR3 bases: TGCGCCAGCAGCTTGAACAGGGGAAGAGATGAAAAACTGTTTTTT.